The rows below give T cell receptor beta chains drawn from one sample of a study of blood T cell repertoires in COVID-19. The protocol was immunoSEQ multiplex PCR, while the TCRdb copy is restricted to in-frame clones and leaves out a portion. The table has a few hundred thousand clones, about 88% seen once. The material sequenced was PBMCs or T cells enriched from blood (not recorded which). These receptors all stem from a woman younger than 45 who had recovered from COVID-19. Each CDR3 is given with its conserved first and last residue. D genes are given only for firm matches. Not every row has a clone size; where given, it reads once, few, many or a size class.

J: TRBJ2-3; V: TRBV11-2; size: once; D: TRBD2; CDR3: CASSLGGGLTDTQYF; DNA: TGTGCCAGCAGCTTAGGCGGGGGACTCACAGATACGCAGTATTTT
J: TRBJ1-2; V: TRBV11-2; size: NA; D: NA; CDR3: CASSLEITGNYGYTF; DNA: TGTGCCAGCAGCCTAGAAATCACAGGGAACTATGGCTACACCTTC
J: TRBJ1-4; V: TRBV7-9; size: once; D: TRBD1; CDR3: CASSPGTGREKLFF; DNA: TGTGCCAGCAGCCCAGGGACAGGTCGTGAAAAACTGTTTTTT
J: TRBJ1-6; V: TRBV5-1; size: NA; D: TRBD1; CDR3: CASSSGQEGSPLHF; DNA: TGCGCCAGCAGCTCCGGACAGGAAGGCTCACCCCTCCACTTT
J: TRBJ1-1; V: TRBV5-8; size: once; D: TRBD1; CDR3: CASSLRDRGFSEAFF; DNA: TGTGCCAGCAGTCTCCGGGACAGGGGTTTTTCTGAAGCTTTCTTT
J: TRBJ1-4; V: TRBV9; size: NA; D: TRBD1; CDR3: CASSVGTAGEKLFF; DNA: TGTGCCAGCAGCGTCGGGACAGCGGGTGAAAAACTGTTTTTT
J: TRBJ2-3; V: TRBV29-1; size: NA; D: NA; CDR3: CSGGTGSTDTQYF; DNA: TGCAGCGGGGGAACGGGAAGCACAGATACGCAGTATTTT
J: TRBJ2-1; V: TRBV5-1; size: NA; D: TRBD2; CDR3: CASSLSSGLAANNEQFF; DNA: TGCGCCAGCAGCTTGAGTAGTGGACTAGCGGCCAACAATGAGCAGTTCTTC
J: TRBJ1-5; V: TRBV23-1; size: NA; D: NA; CDR3: CASSHRGRGESNQPQHF; DNA: TGCGCCAGCAGTCACCGTGGTAGGGGCGAGAGCAATCAGCCCCAGCATTTT
J: TRBJ1-5; V: TRBV19; size: NA; D: NA; CDR3: CASSAGQSNQPQHF; DNA: TGTGCCAGTAGTGCTGGACAGAGCAATCAGCCCCAGCATTTT
J: TRBJ2-6; V: TRBV4-1; size: NA; D: TRBD1; CDR3: CASSQTILTGGSGANVLTF; DNA: TGCGCCAGCAGCCAGACCATACTCACAGGGGGCTCTGGGGCCAACGTCCTGACTTTC
J: TRBJ1-4; V: TRBV2; size: once; D: TRBD1; CDR3: CASREDRGQDEKLFF; DNA: TGTGCCAGCAGGGAGGACAGGGGCCAGGATGAAAAACTGTTTTTT
J: TRBJ1-4; V: TRBV12-3/TRBV12-4; size: once; D: TRBD1; CDR3: CAVQGAYEKLFF; DNA: TGTGCCGTACAGGGGGCGTACGAAAAACTGTTTTTT
J: TRBJ2-1; V: TRBV5-8; size: few; D: TRBD2; CDR3: CASSLAGGLNEQFF; DNA: TGTGCCAGCAGCTTGGCGGGAGGGCTTAATGAGCAGTTCTTC
J: TRBJ2-2; V: TRBV3-1/TRBV3-2; size: NA; D: TRBD1; CDR3: CASSRDREEAGELFF; DNA: TGTGCCAGCAGCCGGGACAGGGAAGAGGCCGGGGAGCTGTTTTTT
J: TRBJ1-1; V: TRBV28; size: NA; D: NA; CDR3: CASSLGGDNEAFF; DNA: TGTGCCAGCAGTTTGGGGGGGGATAATGAAGCTTTCTTT
J: TRBJ1-3; V: TRBV5-8; size: few; D: TRBD1; CDR3: CASNRGRAGNTIYF; DNA: TGTGCCAGCAACAGGGGGCGAGCTGGAAACACCATATATTTT
J: TRBJ1-3; V: TRBV9; size: NA; D: TRBD1; CDR3: CASSPRTGSGFGNTIYF; DNA: TGTGCCAGCAGCCCTCGGACAGGGTCGGGTTTTGGAAACACCATATATTTT